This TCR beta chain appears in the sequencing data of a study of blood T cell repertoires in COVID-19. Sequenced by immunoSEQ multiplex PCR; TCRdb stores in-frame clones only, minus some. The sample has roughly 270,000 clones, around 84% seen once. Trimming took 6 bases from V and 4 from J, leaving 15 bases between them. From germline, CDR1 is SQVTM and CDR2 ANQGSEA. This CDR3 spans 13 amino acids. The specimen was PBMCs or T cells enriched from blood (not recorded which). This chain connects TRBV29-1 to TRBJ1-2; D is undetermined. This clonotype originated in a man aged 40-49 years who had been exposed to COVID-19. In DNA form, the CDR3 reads TGCAGCGTCGGGTCCCGGAATTTCTATGGCTACACCTTC. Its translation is CSVGSRNFYGYTF.